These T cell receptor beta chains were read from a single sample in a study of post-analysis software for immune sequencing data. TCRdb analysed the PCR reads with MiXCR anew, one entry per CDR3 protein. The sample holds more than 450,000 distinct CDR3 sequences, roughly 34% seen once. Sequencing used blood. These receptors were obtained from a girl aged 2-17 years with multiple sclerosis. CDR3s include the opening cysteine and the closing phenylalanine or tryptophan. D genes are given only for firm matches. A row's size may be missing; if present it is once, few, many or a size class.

DNA: TGTGCCAGCAGCCCTGACAGGGCCCTTAACTATGGCTACACCTTC
CDR3: CASSPDRALNYGYTF
V: TRBV7-3
D: TRBD1
J: TRBJ1-2
size: few

DNA: TGCGCCAGCAGCTCCCCGGGTGGAGCACCCCAAGAGACCCAGTACTTC
CDR3: CASSSPGGAPQETQYF
V: TRBV5-1
D: NA
J: TRBJ2-5
size: NA

DNA: TGCGCCAGCAGCTGGACCTCGAATTCACCCCTCCACTTT
CDR3: CASSWTSNSPLHF
V: TRBV5-1
D: NA
J: TRBJ1-6
size: few

DNA: TGTGCCAGCAGCCCATCGGGCCCGGGCACTGAAGCTTTCTTT
CDR3: CASSPSGPGTEAFF
V: TRBV3-1
D: NA
J: TRBJ1-1
size: few

DNA: TGCAGCGGTAGCTGGAGCCACGGGCAGTACTTC
CDR3: CSGSWSHGQYF
V: TRBV29-1
D: NA
J: TRBJ2-7
size: NA

DNA: TGTGCCAGCAGTTCCCCCCGGGACAGGGTCTACGAGCAGTACTTC
CDR3: CASSSPRDRVYEQYF
V: TRBV6-6
D: TRBD1
J: TRBJ2-7
size: few

DNA: TGTGCCAGCAGTTTAGCCCCGGATGAGCAGTTCTTC
CDR3: CASSLAPDEQFF
V: TRBV12-3/TRBV12-4
D: NA
J: TRBJ2-1
size: many

DNA: TGTGCCAGCAGAGCAGGGAGGCGTAGCAATCAGCCCCAGCATTTT
CDR3: CASRAGRRSNQPQHF
V: TRBV12-3/TRBV12-4
D: NA
J: TRBJ1-5
size: NA

DNA: TGTGCCAGCAGGGACGCGGGGCCTCGGGAGCAGTACTTC
CDR3: CASRDAGPREQYF
V: TRBV21-1
D: NA
J: TRBJ2-5
size: NA

DNA: TGCAGTGCTAGGAGCCACGGGAGCAATCAGCCCCAGCATTTT
CDR3: CSARSHGSNQPQHF
V: TRBV20-1
D: NA
J: TRBJ1-5
size: NA

DNA: TGTGCCAGCAGCGAGACAGGGGGCAATGAGCAGTTCTTC
CDR3: CASSETGGNEQFF
V: TRBV9
D: TRBD1
J: TRBJ2-1
size: NA

DNA: TGCGCCAGCTCCTTTGGGGACAGACGACAAGAGACCCAGTACTTC
CDR3: CASSFGDRRQETQYF
V: TRBV4-1
D: TRBD1
J: TRBJ2-5
size: few

DNA: TGTGCCAGCAGCCAAAGATTCTCCTACGAGCAGTACTTC
CDR3: CASSQRFSYEQYF
V: TRBV13
D: NA
J: TRBJ2-7
size: NA

DNA: TGTGCCAGCAGCCGCGACCGGGACAGCGACGAGCAGTACTTC
CDR3: CASSRDRDSDEQYF
V: TRBV12-3/TRBV12-4
D: TRBD1
J: TRBJ2-7
size: few

DNA: TGTGCCAGCAAGGCCTGGGACTTCCGAGATACGCAGTATTTT
CDR3: CASKAWDFRDTQYF
V: TRBV2
D: NA
J: TRBJ2-3
size: few

DNA: TGCGCCAGCAGCTTGGACTCGGGACAGGGAGGCTCACCCCTCCACTTT
CDR3: CASSLDSGQGGSPLHF
V: TRBV5-1
D: TRBD1
J: TRBJ1-6
size: NA

DNA: TGTGCCAGCAGCATGCCCGTCGGTTTTCTTTACAATGAGCAGTTCTTC
CDR3: CASSMPVGFLYNEQFF
V: TRBV28
D: NA
J: TRBJ2-1
size: NA

DNA: TGCAGTGCTAAGACCCGGGCGGATACGCAGTATTTT
CDR3: CSAKTRADTQYF
V: TRBV20-1
D: NA
J: TRBJ2-3
size: NA

DNA: TGTGCCAGCAGTTTACAGGGGGCAGCGGGCACTGAAGCTTTCTTT
CDR3: CASSLQGAAGTEAFF
V: TRBV6-5
D: TRBD1
J: TRBJ1-1
size: NA

DNA: TGTGCCAGCAGCGTGCAGGGACTAACTAGCACAGATACGCAGTATTTT
CDR3: CASSVQGLTSTDTQYF
V: TRBV3-1
D: TRBD2
J: TRBJ2-3
size: NA

DNA: TGTGCCAGCAGCTTCAGGCTAGCGAGAAACAATGAGCAGTTCTTC
CDR3: CASSFRLARNNEQFF
V: TRBV13
D: NA
J: TRBJ2-1
size: few

DNA: TGTGCCAGCAGCGACCTAGCGGGGGGAATGACAGATACGCAGTATTTT
CDR3: CASSDLAGGMTDTQYF
V: TRBV7-6
D: TRBD2
J: TRBJ2-3
size: NA

DNA: TGTGCCAGCAGCGTAGGCGCGGGGGGTTACGAGCAGTACTTC
CDR3: CASSVGAGGYEQYF
V: TRBV9
D: TRBD2
J: TRBJ2-7
size: NA

DNA: TGCAGTGCCAACGACTACACAGATACGCAGTATTTT
CDR3: CSANDYTDTQYF
V: TRBV20-1
D: NA
J: TRBJ2-3
size: NA

DNA: TGCAGTGCTGCTGAGGGGGGGATGAACACTGAAGCTTTCTTT
CDR3: CSAAEGGMNTEAFF
V: TRBV20-1
D: NA
J: TRBJ1-1
size: NA

DNA: TGCGCCAGCAGTGCGGGACTAGGCACAGATACGCAGTATTTT
CDR3: CASSAGLGTDTQYF
V: TRBV10-1
D: TRBD2
J: TRBJ2-3
size: NA

DNA: TGTGCCAGCAGCTTGGCGGCAGGGGTCAATGAGCAGTTCTTC
CDR3: CASSLAAGVNEQFF
V: TRBV5-6
D: NA
J: TRBJ2-1
size: NA

DNA: TGTGCCAGCAGTGAAGAAGAGTGGACCCAGTACTTC
CDR3: CASSEEEWTQYF
V: TRBV6-1
D: NA
J: TRBJ2-5
size: NA

DNA: TGTGCCAGCAGTTACTCCGGCCAGGTCTATAGCAATCAGCCCCAGCATTTT
CDR3: CASSYSGQVYSNQPQHF
V: TRBV6-6
D: NA
J: TRBJ1-5
size: NA

DNA: TGCGCCATCAGTGCAGGGGACAGGGCTAACAATGGGCAGTTCTTC
CDR3: CAISAGDRANNGQFF
V: TRBV10-3
D: TRBD1
J: TRBJ2-1
size: once

DNA: TGTGCCAGCAGGGGAGGGGGCGCGTCCTACAATGAGCAGTTCTTC
CDR3: CASRGGGASYNEQFF
V: TRBV2
D: NA
J: TRBJ2-1
size: NA

DNA: TGCAGCTCGGGACTATCCACCGGGGAGCTGTTTTTT
CDR3: CSSGLSTGELFF
V: TRBV29-1
D: TRBD2
J: TRBJ2-2
size: NA

DNA: TGTGCCAGCAGCGCGGACAGGGGGCGCGCAGAGCAGTACTTC
CDR3: CASSADRGRAEQYF
V: TRBV7-6
D: TRBD1
J: TRBJ2-7
size: NA

DNA: TGCGCCAGCAGCGGACCTAGCGGGGGAGCCAAAAACATTCAGTACTTC
CDR3: CASSGPSGGAKNIQYF
V: TRBV5-1
D: TRBD2
J: TRBJ2-4
size: NA

DNA: TGCGCCAGCAGCCAAGAGCCGAGCACCTCCTACGAGCAGTACTTC
CDR3: CASSQEPSTSYEQYF
V: TRBV4-1
D: NA
J: TRBJ2-7
size: NA

DNA: TGTGCCAGCAGGCCCCCGGGACAGATTTACTACAATGAGCAGTTCTTC
CDR3: CASRPPGQIYYNEQFF
V: TRBV5-5
D: TRBD1
J: TRBJ2-1
size: many

DNA: TGTGCCAGCAGCGTCCCAACCCGGGACAGGACTGGGGCCAACGTCCTGACTTTC
CDR3: CASSVPTRDRTGANVLTF
V: TRBV9
D: TRBD1
J: TRBJ2-6
size: few

DNA: TGTGCCAGCAGCTTTTCGAGTGGGGGGGTCACAGATACGCGGTATTTT
CDR3: CASSFSSGGVTDTRYF
V: TRBV7-9
D: TRBD2
J: TRBJ2-3
size: NA

DNA: TGTGCCAGCTCACCCTATGGACAGCAAGAGACCCAGTACTTC
CDR3: CASSPYGQQETQYF
V: TRBV18
D: NA
J: TRBJ2-5
size: NA

DNA: TGTGCCAGCAGCGACCAACGACAGGAATACAATGAGCAGTTCTTC
CDR3: CASSDQRQEYNEQFF
V: TRBV5-6
D: NA
J: TRBJ2-1
size: few

DNA: TGCGCCAGCAGCCACCCGGGTTCGAGGCAAGAGACCCAGTACTTC
CDR3: CASSHPGSRQETQYF
V: TRBV4-1
D: NA
J: TRBJ2-5
size: few

DNA: TGTGCCAGCAGCCAAGCCCCTGGCGGGGGGTCCTTACTATTAAGCACAGATACGCAGTATTTT
CDR3: CASSQAPGGGSLLLSTDTQYF
V: TRBV4-2
D: TRBD2
J: TRBJ2-3
size: NA

DNA: TGTGCCAGCAGTTTAGCGCTTGGCAGCGGGGCCTACGAGCAGTACTTC
CDR3: CASSLALGSGAYEQYF
V: TRBV12-3/TRBV12-4
D: TRBD2
J: TRBJ2-7
size: NA

DNA: TGCGCCAGCAGCGGAAAGACAGGGAGGTACGAGCAGTACTTC
CDR3: CASSGKTGRYEQYF
V: TRBV5-1
D: NA
J: TRBJ2-7
size: few

DNA: TGTGCCAGCAGCTTCGGGACAGATAATTCACCCCTCCACTTT
CDR3: CASSFGTDNSPLHF
V: TRBV5-5
D: TRBD1
J: TRBJ1-6
size: few

DNA: TGCAGTGCTAGGACTTCCGGACAGGGGAACGAGCAGTACTTC
CDR3: CSARTSGQGNEQYF
V: TRBV20-1
D: TRBD1
J: TRBJ2-7
size: NA

DNA: TGTGCCATCAGCCGTGGAGAACAAGAGACCCAGTACTTC
CDR3: CAISRGEQETQYF
V: TRBV10-3
D: NA
J: TRBJ2-5
size: few

DNA: TGCGCCAGCGGGAGGACAGGGGCCAATCAGCCCCAGCATTTT
CDR3: CASGRTGANQPQHF
V: TRBV10-2
D: TRBD1
J: TRBJ1-5
size: NA

DNA: TGCAGTGCTAGAGGGCTGATGGGGTCCTTTGGGTATGGCTACACCTTC
CDR3: CSARGLMGSFGYGYTF
V: TRBV20-1
D: NA
J: TRBJ1-2
size: many

DNA: TGTGCCAGCTGCCAAGGAGGGCTAGCGGGGGGCTCTGAAGCGGAGACCCAGTACTTC
CDR3: CASCQGGLAGGSEAETQYF
V: TRBV3-1
D: TRBD2
J: TRBJ2-5
size: NA

DNA: TGCACCAGCAGCTTGGTAAGGGAGGCTGAGCAGTTCTTC
CDR3: CTSSLVREAEQFF
V: TRBV5-1
D: NA
J: TRBJ2-1
size: NA

DNA: TGTGCCAGCAGCCCATCCGGGACTACCGAGCAGTACTTC
CDR3: CASSPSGTTEQYF
V: TRBV3-1
D: TRBD2
J: TRBJ2-7
size: NA

DNA: TGCAGTGCTAGAGGGGGAGGAAGGGACAGGGGGCCCTATGGCTACACCTTC
CDR3: CSARGGGRDRGPYGYTF
V: TRBV20-1
D: TRBD1
J: TRBJ1-2
size: NA

DNA: TGTGCCAGCAGCTCCAGGGTGACCTCCTACGAGCAGTACTTC
CDR3: CASSSRVTSYEQYF
V: TRBV7-9
D: NA
J: TRBJ2-7
size: NA

DNA: TGTGCCAGCAGCCCCAACATGGGGGAGACCCAGTACTTC
CDR3: CASSPNMGETQYF
V: TRBV7-9
D: NA
J: TRBJ2-5
size: few